These 24 T cell receptor beta chains were all obtained from the same sample, sequenced in a study of shared clonotypes between healthy human individuals. The protocol was immunoSEQ multiplex PCR, while the TCRdb copy is restricted to in-frame clones and leaves out a portion. Counted here are 1.4 million to 1.5 million clones, approximately 97% occurring once; the ten biggest clones make up roughly 1.2%. The sequenced sample was naive CD4+ T cells sorted from blood. Subset specified: CD45RA+ positively selected. These receptors originate from a man aged 30-40 years in good health.

The genes are TRBV11-1 and TRBJ2-2, with 15 bases matching TRBD2. After removal of 5 bases from V and 5 bases from J, the junction contained 6 bases not matched to a gene. The CDR3 totals 17 residues. Per germline, CDR1 SGHAT and CDR2 FQDESV (reference sequence). The CDR3, as DNA: TGTGCCAGCAGCGGAGAGGGACTAGCGGGAGGTACCGGGGAGCTGTTTTTT. It encodes CASSGEGLAGGTGELFF.

Remarks on this clone: The same CDR3 can be traced to other DNA sequences in this sample. V and J are TRBV20-1 and TRBJ2-1; perhaps D is TRBD1 or TRBD2 (5 bases each). CDR1 and CDR2 from the germline V gene are DFQATT and SNEGSKA (reference sequence). Trimming pared 6 bases from V and 7 bases from J, leaving 10 bases between. The CDR3 loop spans 11 amino acids. In DNA, the CDR3 is TGCAGTGCACCGAGGGGTAATGAGCAGTTCTTC. Translation gives CSAPRGNEQFF.

Concerning this clone itself: The junction departs from the called germline gene at one end, perhaps through a read error. V and J are TRBV5-1 and TRBJ2-7, with TRBD2 matching over 10 bases. The CDR3 length is 11 residues. Germline V lookup: CDR1 SGHRS, CDR2 YFSETQ. The CDR3: CASSSGLAVSF. In DNA, the CDR3 is TGCGCCAGCAGCTCAGGACTAGCGGTTAGTTTC.

The chain recombines TRBV28 with TRBJ1-2; TRBD1 aligns across 8 bases. V was clipped by 6 bases and J by 0 bases; unmatched bases: 3. Germline lookup yields CDR1 MDHEN and CDR2 SYDVKM. CDR3 length: 14 residues. This CDR3 is CASRLGQANYGYTF. CDR3 coding DNA: TGTGCCAGCAGATTGGGACAGGCTAACTATGGCTACACCTTC.

This clone was observed once. The chain recombines TRBV7-3 with TRBJ2-5; no firm D call. This CDR3 spans 13 amino acids. CDR1 and CDR2 from the germline V gene are SGHTA and FQGTGA. Trimming shortened V by 1 base and J by 4 bases, and 7 bases separated the two germline ends. The DNA for the CDR3 is TGTGCCAGCAGCTTAAGTCTGTTAGAGACCCAGTACTTC. Residues: CASSLSLLETQYF. Combining the CDR3 with reference TRBV7-3 and TRBJ2-5 gives the whole variable domain GAGVSQTPSNKVTEKGKYVELRCDPISGHTALYWYRQSLGQGPEFLIYFQGTGAADDSGLPNDRFFAVRPEGSVSTLKIQRTERGDSAVYLCASSLSLLETQYFGPGTRLLVL.

The chain links TRBV27 to TRBJ2-2; 9 positions match TRBD2. Trimming cost V 8 bases and J 6 bases; bases outside gene matches: 4. Germline assignment: CDR1 MNHEY and CDR2 SMNVEV (reference sequence). The CDR3 is made up of 13 amino acids. CDR3 nucleotides: TGTGCCAGCGCCGGGACTAGCTCCGGGGAGCTGTTTTTT. Translation gives CASAGTSSGELFF.

The CDR3 reads CAISESRDRGDEQYF. Written as DNA, the CDR3 is TGTGCCATCAGTGAGTCCCGGGACAGGGGCGACGAGCAGTACTTC. The V call is TRBV10-3, the J call TRBJ2-7, with 10 bases fitting TRBD1. This CDR3 has 15 residues. The germline V gene encodes CDR1 ENHRY and CDR2 SYGVKD. J gave up 5 bases and V 0 bases, and 4 bases lay outside the gene matches.

The chain employs TRBV28 and TRBJ1-3, with TRBD1 matching 12 bases. From germline, CDR1 is MDHEN and CDR2 SYDVKM. With V trimmed by 8 bases and J by 5 bases, 4 bases remained unmatched. The CDR3 is 14 residues long. CDR3 DNA sequence: TGTGCCAGCCGGGACAGGGGGCCAAGAAACACCATATATTTT. Translating gives CASRDRGPRNTIYF.

The chain couples TRBV7-2 to TRBJ2-1, with D perhaps TRBD1 or TRBD2 (5 bases each). This CDR3 comprises 19 residues. Trimming shortened V by 1 base and J by 3 bases, and 22 bases separated the two germline ends. The germline CDR1 and CDR2 sequences are SGHTA and FQGNSA. The CDR3 bases are TGTGCCAGCAGCTTAGTAGTTTCCCGGGGCAGAGAGGTCTACAATGAGCAGTTCTTC. Translated, it gives CASSLVVSRGREVYNEQFF. The complete variable domain, with remaining parts taken from reference TRBV7-2 and TRBJ2-1, reads GAGVSQSPSNKVTEKGKDVELRCDPISGHTALYWYRQSLGQGLEFLIYFQGNSAPDKSGLPSDRFSAERTGGSVSTLTIQRTQQEDSAVYLCASSLVVSRGREVYNEQFFGPGTRLTVL.

The chain recombines TRBV2 with TRBJ2-7, with D tentatively TRBD1 (6 bases). The CDR3 contains 14 residues. Germline CDR1 SNHLY, CDR2 FYNNEI. V shed 6 bases and J shed 5 bases, with 17 bases lying between them. CDR3 sequence (DNA): TGTGCCAGCAGCGGGACAAGGGGTTTCAACGAGCAGTACTTC. Its protein product is CASSGTRGFNEQYF.

The chain uses TRBV5-5 and TRBJ2-7, with no clear D. CDR1 is SGHKS and CDR2 is YYEKEE in the germline V gene (reference sequence). Between the trimmed V and J ends, which lost 0 bases and 3 bases, there was a span of 13 bases. This CDR3 spans 15 amino acids. The DNA for the CDR3 is TGTGCCAGCAGCTTGGGGTCTTTCTCCTACTACGAGCAGTACTTC. This sequence encodes CASSLGSFSYYEQYF.

The chain combines TRBV13 with TRBJ2-1; tentative D call: TRBD2 (6 bases). V shed 5 bases and J shed 9 bases, with 11 bases lying between them. Germline V gene sequence: CDR1 PRHDT, CDR2 FYEKMQ (reference sequence). The CDR3 loop spans 12 amino acids. As DNA, the CDR3 is TGTGCCAGCAGCGGGGACTTACCTGAGCAGTTCTTC. Its protein product is CASSGDLPEQFF.

J is TRBJ2-1 and V is TRBV6-6, with no clear D. Between the trimmed V and J ends, which lost 2 bases and 1 base, there was a span of 6 bases. Per the germline V gene, CDR1 is MNHNY and CDR2 is SVGAGI (reference sequence). This CDR3 contains 14 residues. Here the CDR3 reads CASSYEESYNEQFF. The CDR3 DNA sequence: TGTGCCAGCAGTTACGAAGAATCCTACAATGAGCAGTTCTTC.

The chain links TRBV5-1 to TRBJ2-1; TRBD1 might be the D (6 bases). Trimming removed 4 bases at V and 2 bases at J, with 13 bases between. Looked up from germline, CDR1 is SGHRS and CDR2 is YFSETQ. The CDR3 length is 15 residues. CDR3 sequence: CASSNPGQPYNEQFF. CDR3 in DNA: TGCGCCAGCAGCAACCCGGGACAACCCTACAATGAGCAGTTCTTC.

The V call is TRBV5-4, the J call TRBJ1-1; 11 bases fit TRBD1. The CDR3 has 14 residues. In germline, CDR1 is SGHNT, CDR2 YYREEE (reference sequence). The V and J ends lost 6 bases and 6 bases, in that order; junction bases with no gene match: 7. In DNA form, the CDR3 reads TGTGCCAGCAACCCCGGACAGGGGGCCCCTGAAGCTTTCTTT. Protein product: CASNPGQGAPEAFF.

The rearrangement links TRBV5-1 to TRBJ2-3; D is possibly TRBD2 (6 bases). The CDR3 length is 15 residues. Germline CDR1 reads SGHRS; CDR2 reads YFSETQ. V lost 3 bases to trimming and J lost 2 bases, with 13 bases between them. CDR3 in DNA: TGCGCCAGCAGCTATAGCGGCACGATCACAGATACGCAGTATTTT. Its protein is CASSYSGTITDTQYF.

This clone was observed once. The chain links TRBV11-3 to TRBJ2-7, with D possibly TRBD2 on 6 matching bases. CDR3 length: 15 amino acids. The V gene's germline CDR1 is SGHNT and CDR2 YENEEA. V lost 0 bases to trimming and J lost 7 bases, with 16 bases between them. DNA for the CDR3: TGTGCCAGCAGCTTAGACGGGCTGGGGGGTCGGGAGCAGTACTTC. Protein product: CASSLDGLGGREQYF.

The chain uses TRBV18 and TRBJ2-7; tentative D call: TRBD2 (6 bases). The germline CDR1 and CDR2 sequences are KGHSH and LQKENI. The CDR3 loop spans 16 amino acids. V lost 2 bases to trimming and J lost 2 bases, with 16 bases between them. The CDR3 is CASSPERAADPYEQYF. DNA of the CDR3: TGTGCCAGCTCACCAGAGCGGGCAGCGGATCCCTACGAGCAGTACTTC.

V and J are TRBV7-9 and TRBJ2-5; D remains ambiguous. CDR1 and CDR2 (germline): SEHNR, FQNEAQ (reference sequence). Trimming stripped 1 base from V and 5 bases from J, with 11 bases between. The CDR3 is 14 residues long. The CDR3 sequence: CASSLGSFPETQYF. In DNA form, the CDR3 reads TGTGCCAGCAGCTTAGGATCCTTTCCGGAGACCCAGTACTTC.

V and J are TRBV29-1 and TRBJ2-5; 11 bases line up with TRBD2. The CDR3 has 14 residues. Trimming cost V 7 bases and J 5 bases; bases outside gene matches: 9. The germline V gene encodes CDR1 SQVTM and CDR2 ANQGSEA. As DNA, the CDR3 is TGCAGCGAGAGTAGCGGGAGGGCGGGGGAGACCCAGTACTTC. Translated: CSESSGRAGETQYF.

In its sample, this clone was seen once. The gene calls are TRBV7-2 and TRBJ2-1; D is ambiguous. Per the germline V gene, CDR1 is SGHTA and CDR2 is FQGNSA. V dropped 1 base and J dropped 0 bases, with 10 bases sitting between them. This CDR3 region has 16 residues. The CDR3 bases are TGTGCCAGCAGCTTAGTTGCGGTCAGCTCCTACAATGAGCAGTTCTTC. Protein sequence: CASSLVAVSSYNEQFF. The full variable domain, with the rest looked up from reference TRBV7-2 and TRBJ2-1, is GAGVSQSPSNKVTEKGKDVELRCDPISGHTALYWYRQSLGQGLEFLIYFQGNSAPDKSGLPSDRFSAERTGGSVSTLTIQRTQQEDSAVYLCASSLVAVSSYNEQFFGPGTRLTVL.

The rearrangement links TRBV12-2 to TRBJ2-1; TRBD2 is taken as the D call from the table, unchecked against the DNA. TRBV12-2 is a listed pseudogene. This CDR3 comprises 16 residues. The CDR3 loop is CASRLIAPSVNNEQFF. In DNA form, the CDR3 reads TGTGCAAGTCGCTTAATCGCTCCTAGCGTTAACAATGAGCAGTTCTTC.

The rearrangement links TRBV5-1 to TRBJ2-3; the D is unclear. V was clipped by 7 bases and J by 2 bases, with 5 bases between them. In germline, CDR1 is SGHRS, CDR2 YFSETQ. The CDR3 covers 11 residues. The CDR3 sequence: CASGYTDTQYF. CDR3 sequence (DNA): TGCGCCAGCGGCTACACAGATACGCAGTATTTT.

The chain is built from TRBV18 and TRBJ2-7; 13 bases line up with TRBD2. The trim removed 4 bases at V and 2 bases at J, leaving 8 bases unmatched. CDR1 and CDR2 (germline): KGHSH, LQKENI. The CDR3 is 17 amino acids. CDR3 in amino acids: CASSHGTSGAVPYEQYF. The CDR3 bases are TGTGCCAGCTCACACGGGACTAGCGGGGCGGTTCCCTACGAGCAGTACTTC.